This T cell receptor beta chain was recovered during a study of blood T cell repertoires in COVID-19. Study at large: Sources were T cells, B-cell-depleted T cells, or PBMCs; the material itself was cDNA or gDNA.

Clones were sequenced by immunoSEQ multiplex PCR, and TCRdb holds only the in-frame ones, with some missing. The sample lists approximately 50,000 clones; 80% to 95% were seen once. CDR1 SNHLY and CDR2 FYNNEI come from the germline V gene. The germline V and J ends were trimmed by 4 bases and 4 bases, with 19 bases remaining between them. This CDR3 spans 16 amino acids. The V call is TRBV2, the J call TRBJ2-5; D may be TRBD1 (5 bases). Input material: peripheral blood. This TCR was recovered from a man aged 50-60 years with active COVID-19. The CDR3 reads CASSGLVDRTRETQYF. CDR3 bases: TGTGCCAGCAGTGGCCTTGTCGACAGAACCAGAGAGACCCAGTACTTC. Full variable domain (remainder filled in from reference TRBV2 and TRBJ2-5): EPEVTQTPSHQVTQMGQEVILRCVPISNHLYFYWYRQILGQKVEFLVSFYNNEISEKSEIFDDQFSVERPDGSNFTLKIRSTKLEDSAMYFCASSGLVDRTRETQYFGPGTRLLVL.